This passage covers 13 T cell receptor beta chains from one sample sequenced in a study of vaccination and CD4 T cells after COVID-19. The Oncomine TCR Beta short-read assay sequenced DNA from cultured CD4+ T cells. TCRdb independently ran MiXCR on the PCR reads; one entry per CDR3 protein. The repertoire includes 10,000 to 13,000 distinct CDR3 sequences, roughly 64% of them detected once, and roughly 33% sits in the top ten. The antigens of these receptors remain unknown. Treatment: approximately nine-day PBMC culture with coronavirus spike peptide pools or control peptides (ViraFEST assay). The material sequenced was CD4+ T cells from blood, cultured in vitro. Source of these receptors: a human donor who had recovered from COVID-19.

The chain recombines TRBV7-9 with TRBJ1-4, with a possible D match to TRBD1 (5 bases). V was pared by 5 bases and J by 3 bases, with 10 bases between. The CDR3 extends over 14 amino acids. CDR1 is SEHNR, CDR2 FQNEAQ, per germline (reference sequence). The CDR3 nucleotides read TGTGCCAGCAGCCCAGGGAACGCTAATGAAAAACTGTTTTTT. Its protein is CASSPGNANEKLFF. Variable domain in full (rest from reference TRBV7-9 and TRBJ1-4): DTGVSQNPRHKITKRGQNVTFRCDPISEHNRLYWYRQTLGQGPEFLTYFQNEAQLEKSRLLSDRFSAERPKGSFSTLEIQRTEQGDSAMYLCASSPGNANEKLFFGSGTQLSVL.

This clonotype was seen only once. V and J are TRBV27 and TRBJ1-5; 8 bases are a match to TRBD1. The germline gives CDR1 MNHEY, CDR2 SMNVEV (reference sequence). The CDR3 is 14 residues long. V gave up 6 bases and J gave up 3 bases; unmatched junction bases: 4. In DNA form, the CDR3 reads TGTGCCAGCAGCCTGGACAGGGACAATCAGCCCCAGCATTTT. Amino acid sequence: CASSLDRDNQPQHF.

The chain uses TRBV20-1 and TRBJ1-1; TRBD1 is a possible D gene (6 bases). Germline assignment: CDR1 DFQATT and CDR2 SNEGSKA (reference sequence). CDR3 length: 14 amino acids. The ends were cut back, 0 bases at V and 0 bases at J, with 8 bases in the middle. This CDR3 reads CSARDRTVNTEAFF. DNA of the CDR3: TGCAGTGCTAGAGATAGGACAGTGAACACTGAAGCTTTCTTT.

A single count supports this clonotype. The CDR3 nucleotides read TGTGCCAGCGGACAGGGTGCGGTCACTGAAGCTTTCTTT. Residues: CASGQGAVTEAFF. The chain couples TRBV19 to TRBJ1-1; 8 bases line up with TRBD1. Per the germline V gene, CDR1 is LNHDA and CDR2 is SQIVND (reference sequence). This CDR3 comprises 13 residues. J gave up 4 bases and V 9 bases, and 7 bases lay outside the gene matches.

The V call is TRBV20-1, the J call TRBJ2-1; possible D gene TRBD1, 6 bases. The CDR3 totals 15 residues. Looked up from germline, CDR1 is DFQATT and CDR2 is SNEGSKA (reference sequence). V shed 2 bases and J shed 0 bases, with 11 bases lying between them. CDR3 coding DNA: TGCAGTGCTAGACCAGGGGTGGGCTCCTACAATGAGCAGTTCTTC. It codes for CSARPGVGSYNEQFF.

J is TRBJ2-7 and V is TRBV4-2; the match to TRBD1 covers 7 bases. This CDR3 contains 14 residues. Looked up from germline, CDR1 is LGHNA and CDR2 is YNFKEQ. V lost 1 base to trimming and J lost 2 bases; unmatched junction nucleotides: 2. This CDR3 reads CASSQGQGAYEQYF. CDR3 bases: TGTGCCAGCAGCCAAGGACAGGGCGCCTACGAGCAGTACTTC.

The genes are TRBV30 and TRBJ2-5, with D perhaps matching TRBD1 or TRBD2 (6 bases each). Germline loops: CDR1 GTSNPN, CDR2 SVGIG (reference sequence). V was trimmed by 5 bases and J by 2 bases, leaving 18 bases between them. The CDR3 has 15 amino acids. The CDR3: CAWDRLGGRQETQYF. CDR3 nucleotides: TGTGCCTGGGACAGACTTGGGGGGCGGCAAGAGACCCAGTACTTC.

V gene TRBV20-1 combines with J gene TRBJ2-2; weak D call: TRBD2 (6 bases). The CDR3 loop spans 15 amino acids. In germline, CDR1 is DFQATT, CDR2 SNEGSKA (reference sequence). Trimming pared 1 base from V and 4 bases from J, leaving 13 bases between. The CDR3 DNA follows: TGCAGTGCTAGAGGGCGGGGTGGGATCACCGGGGAGCTGTTTTTT. The encoded protein is CSARGRGGITGELFF.

This clonotype was observed a few times. The rearrangement links TRBV7-8 to TRBJ1-2; TRBD1 matches at 10 bases. The ends lost 5 bases at V and 8 bases at J; junction bases unmatched: 11. The CDR3 is 15 residues long. Germline CDR1 and CDR2: SGHVS and FQNEAQ. The CDR3 DNA reads TGTGCCAGCAGCCCCAGGACAGGGGGAGTATTCGGCTACACCTTC. Its translation is CASSPRTGGVFGYTF.

This clonotype was recorded a few times. V usage is TRBV6-1 and J usage is TRBJ1-6, with D maybe TRBD1 (5 bases). Germline CDR1 MNHNS, CDR2 SASEGT. Trimming pared 6 bases from V and 7 bases from J, leaving 7 bases between. The CDR3 contains 12 residues. The CDR3, as DNA: TGTGCCAGCAGGACAGTCAATTCACCCCTCCACTTT. Protein sequence: CASRTVNSPLHF.

This chain connects TRBV6-2 or TRBV6-3 to TRBJ1-1; no definite D call. Germline V gene sequence: CDR1 MNHEY, CDR2 SVGEGT. The CDR3 spans 13 residues. The V gene lost 2 bases and the J gene lost 4 bases, with 8 bases spanning the gap. Here the CDR3 reads CASSYVAGTEAFF. The CDR3 DNA reads as TGTGCCAGCAGTTACGTGGCAGGCACTGAAGCTTTCTTT.

The V gene is TRBV15, the J gene TRBJ2-7; D might be TRBD2 (6 bases). V dropped 3 bases and J dropped 3 bases, with 18 bases sitting between them. Looked up from germline, CDR1 is LNHNV and CDR2 is YYDKDF (reference sequence). The CDR3 is made up of 16 amino acids. The CDR3 is CATSRGPGLYLYEQYF. The CDR3 DNA sequence: TGTGCCACCAGCAGGGGTCCGGGACTCTACCTCTACGAGCAGTACTTC.

This chain joins TRBV20-1 and TRBJ2-7; TRBD2 might be the D (5 bases). Deletions cut 5 bases from V and 2 bases from J, with 10 bases between. Germline CDR1 is DFQATT and CDR2 is SNEGSKA (reference sequence). The CDR3 contains 12 residues. The chain's CDR3 is CSAPSRAYEQYF. DNA of the CDR3: TGCAGTGCTCCCTCGCGGGCCTACGAGCAGTACTTC.